The T cell receptor beta chain described here comes from a study of OX40 agonist ivuxolimab in advanced cancers. Background on the study: Averaging about 60 years in age, with a range of about 23 to 79, the cohort was about 85% male.

Assay used: immunoSEQ multiplex PCR; TCRdb lists only in-frame clones, some missing. Found here are about 27,000 clones, roughly 80% of them singletons; the top ten hold about 31%. Systemic immunosuppression or a history of autoimmune disease excluded patients. The germline V gene encodes CDR1 SGHDT and CDR2 YYEEEE. The V segment lost 4 bases and the J segment 2 bases; nucleotides outside the gene matches: 5. CDR3 length: 14 amino acids. The sequence derives from an adult with an advanced solid tumor such as melanoma, head and neck, liver or kidney cancer. J is TRBJ2-7 and V is TRBV5-6; 8 positions agree with TRBD1. The sequenced sample was CD4+ or CD8+ T cells sorted from blood, obtained in a trial of the OX40 agonist ivuxolimab. CDR3 nucleotides: TGTGCCAGCAGCCCAGGGACAGGCGCCTACGAGCAGTACTTC. Protein product: CASSPGTGAYEQYF.